The 22 T cell receptor beta chains given below trace back to one sample, sequenced in a study of cytomegalovirus exposure and HLA in healthy donors listed by TCRdb under 2017. The library was made by the immunoSEQ multiplex PCR assay. This immuneACCESS table, as held by TCRdb, lists in-frame sequences with V and J called but not all clones. Of the missing ones, under half trace to an unresolved V gene in checked studies; the others have no known cause. This sample has 100,000 to 150,000 clones in its table, and roughly 89% of those were observed once. The ten top clones hold 1% to 1.5% of the sample. The sequenced sample was PBMCs. The receptors shown here come from a woman aged 18-29 years in good health and CMV-seronegative.

The chain combines TRBV10-2 with TRBJ2-7; 12 bases are shared with TRBD2. This CDR3 has 14 amino acids. Germline-derived CDR1 and CDR2 are WSHSY and SAAADI. Trimming took 6 bases from V and 3 from J; bases not matched to a gene: 3. The chain's CDR3 is CASSSSGGVYEQYF. CDR3 nucleotides: TGCGCCAGCAGCTCTAGCGGGGGGGTCTACGAGCAGTACTTC.

The V call is TRBV10-3, the J call TRBJ1-4; 10 nucleotides line up with TRBD1. Germline loops: CDR1 ENHRY, CDR2 SYGVKD. The CDR3 runs to 14 residues. V shed 4 bases, J shed 4 bases, and the junction held 0 bases outside the gene matches. The DNA for the CDR3 is TGTGCCATCAGTGGGACAGGGGGTAATGAAAAACTGTTTTTT. Its translation: CAISGTGGNEKLFF.

This chain joins TRBV7-9 and TRBJ1-1; D not certain. CDR3 length: 16 residues. The V end was cut by 5 bases, the J end by 0 bases, with 16 bases between. Germline CDR1 reads SEHNR; CDR2 reads FQNEAQ (reference sequence). The DNA of the CDR3 is TGTGCCAGCAGCCCAACGCTATTCCCTATGAACACTGAAGCTTTCTTT. This encodes CASSPTLFPMNTEAFF.

The chain is built from TRBV9 and TRBJ2-3, with TRBD2 matching over 7 bases. J was trimmed by 1 base and V by 0 bases; bases with no gene match: 11. Germline values: CDR1 SGDLS, CDR2 YYNGEE. The CDR3 runs 18 residues. The CDR3 coding sequence is TGTGCCAGCAGCGTAGACCCGGGGGGTCTCCGTGGCACAGATACGCAGTATTTT. It is translated as CASSVDPGGLRGTDTQYF.

The rearrangement links TRBV9 to TRBJ1-3; possibly TRBD1 for D (5 bases). Germline V gene sequence: CDR1 SGDLS, CDR2 YYNGEE. This CDR3 has 15 amino acids. Deletions cut 3 bases from V and 9 bases from J, with 19 bases between. CDR3 DNA sequence: TGTGCCAGCAGCGCGGGGGGACTGGGTGGTGGCACCATATATTTT. This gives the protein CASSAGGLGGGTIYF. Looking up the rest from reference TRBV9 and TRBJ1-3 gives the full variable domain: DSGVTQTPKHLITATGQRVTLRCSPRSGDLSVYWYQQSLDQGLQFLIQYYNGEERAKGNILERFSAQQFPDLHSELNLSSLELGDSALYFCASSAGGLGGGTIYFGEGSWLTVV.

This clone appeared a few times. This rearrangement joins TRBV15 to TRBJ1-1; D not certain. Germline CDR1 and CDR2: LNHNV and YYDKDF (reference sequence). This CDR3 region has 15 residues. V was cut by 0 bases and J by 0 bases, with 8 bases left in between. The CDR3 DNA sequence: TGTGCCACCAGCAGAGATCCTCAGGTGAACACTGAAGCTTTCTTT. Translated: CATSRDPQVNTEAFF.

CDR3 bases: TGCGCCAGCAGCCCGGTCGATAATTCACCCCTCCACTTT. The encoded protein is CASSPVDNSPLHF. The gene calls are TRBV5-1 and TRBJ1-6; D ambiguous. CDR1 is SGHRS and CDR2 is YFSETQ in the germline V gene. The V gene lost 4 bases and the J gene lost 5 bases, with 7 bases spanning the gap. The CDR3 length is 13 residues.

This chain uses TRBV29-1 with TRBJ1-1; unclear D gene. The germline V gene has CDR1 SQVTM and CDR2 ANQGSEA. V was shortened by 4 bases and J by 6 bases, with 6 bases between the two germline ends. CDR3 length: 10 residues. The CDR3 bases are TGCAGCGTTGGAGGAGCTGAAGCTTTCTTT. Protein: CSVGGAEAFF.

Regarding this clone: Other nucleotide sequences from this sample produce the same CDR3. The V call is TRBV27, the J call TRBJ1-1; unclear D gene. Germline V lookup: CDR1 MNHEY, CDR2 SMNVEV (reference sequence). The CDR3 is 13 residues long. The ends were cut back, 0 bases at V and 2 bases at J, with 4 bases in the middle. The CDR3 DNA reads TGTGCCAGCAGTTTATCTCGTAACACTGAAGCTTTCTTT. Its protein product is CASSLSRNTEAFF.

This rearrangement joins TRBV14 to TRBJ1-5; D may be TRBD1 (6 bases). The CDR3 loop spans 15 amino acids. The V end was cut by 1 base, the J end by 2 bases, with 9 bases between. Looked up from germline, CDR1 is SGHDN and CDR2 is FVKESK. The CDR3 nucleotides are TGTGCCAGCAGCCAAGTAGCAGGGGGCAATCAGCCCCAGCATTTT. Protein product: CASSQVAGGNQPQHF.

The chain has TRBV5-6 and TRBJ2-7, with 8 bases matching TRBD2. This CDR3 contains 15 residues. Losses at the gene ends were 3 bases for V and 5 bases for J; bases not matched to a gene: 10. The germline V gene encodes CDR1 SGHDT and CDR2 YYEEEE. In DNA, the CDR3 is TGTGCCAGCAGCTCCTTCCGCGGGGGGCAGAACGAGCAGTACTTC. Its protein product is CASSSFRGGQNEQYF. Full variable domain (remainder filled in from reference TRBV5-6 and TRBJ2-7): DAGVTQSPTHLIKTRGQQVTLRCSPKSGHDTVSWYQQALGQGPQFIFQYYEEEERQRGNFPDRFSGHQFPNYSSELNVNALLLGDSALYLCASSSFRGGQNEQYFGPGTRLTVT.

This chain links TRBV11-3 with TRBJ1-3; a possible D gene is TRBD1 (5 bases). The V and J ends lost 5 bases and 0 bases respectively, with 11 bases between them. Germline V gives CDR1 SGHNT, CDR2 YENEEA. The CDR3 consists of 15 residues. CDR3 bases: TGTGCCAGCAGCCCCGGGGGGAGCTCTGGAAACACCATATATTTT. As protein: CASSPGGSSGNTIYF.

Only a few counts were recorded for this clone. This chain joins TRBV2 and TRBJ1-6; the D gene is possibly TRBD1 (5 bases). V was trimmed by 8 bases and J by 9 bases, leaving 17 bases between them. Per germline, CDR1 SNHLY and CDR2 FYNNEI. CDR3 length: 14 amino acids. The CDR3 coding sequence is TGTGCCAGCGAGGCCCAGGGTATTACTTCACCCCTCCACTTT. Encoded protein: CASEAQGITSPLHF.

V usage is TRBV27 and J usage is TRBJ2-4; TRBD1 agrees at 7 bases. J lost 5 bases, V lost 6 bases, and 7 bases had no gene match. The CDR3 length is 14 residues. Germline loops: CDR1 MNHEY, CDR2 SMNVEV (reference sequence). The CDR3 reads CASSSTGAQNIQYF. The CDR3 DNA reads TGTGCCAGCAGCTCAACAGGGGCGCAAAACATTCAGTACTTC.

The V call is TRBV6-5, the J call TRBJ1-5, with D perhaps matching TRBD1 (6 bases). CDR3 length equals 15 residues. In germline, CDR1 is MNHEY, CDR2 SVGAGI. V was cut by 2 bases and J by 4 bases, with 12 bases left in between. This CDR3 reads CASSYDITGNQPQHF. The CDR3 DNA is TGTGCCAGCAGTTACGACATAACAGGGAATCAGCCCCAGCATTTT.

V is TRBV2 and J is TRBJ2-7; the match to TRBD1 covers 7 bases. This CDR3 is built from 15 residues. CDR1 and CDR2 from the germline V gene are SNHLY and FYNNEI. V lost 6 bases, J lost 4 bases, and 12 bases stayed unmatched. The CDR3, as DNA: TGTGCCAGCAGACAACGCTTGGGACAGATATACGAGCAGTACTTC. Encoded protein: CASRQRLGQIYEQYF.

By sample fraction, this clone is medium-sized. The chain carries TRBV6-4 and TRBJ2-1; a weak D match, TRBD2 (7 bases). The CDR3 is 15 amino acids. Trimming shortened V by 3 bases and J by 4 bases, and 13 bases separated the two germline ends. CDR1 MRHNA and CDR2 SNTAGT come from the germline V gene. The CDR3: CASSDSGGAYNEQFF. CDR3 sequence (DNA): TGTGCCAGCAGTGATAGTGGGGGGGCTTACAATGAGCAGTTCTTC.

This clone was seen more than once but under ten times. The genes are TRBV7-8 and TRBJ1-6; D possibly corresponds to TRBD1 (5 bases). The V and J ends lost 1 base and 13 bases respectively, with 8 bases between them. There are 12 residues in the CDR3. Germline V gene lookup returns CDR1 SGHVS and CDR2 FQNEAQ. In DNA form, the CDR3 reads TGTGCCAGCAGCTTAGATAGGGGCCCCCTCCACTTT. As protein: CASSLDRGPLHF.

This chain links TRBV11-1 with TRBJ1-1; TRBD1 aligns across 9 bases. The CDR3 spans 14 residues. The germline V gene encodes CDR1 SGHAT and CDR2 FQDESV (reference sequence). The trim removed 0 bases at V and 7 bases at J, leaving 3 bases unmatched. The CDR3 loop reads CASSLADRGGEAFF. In DNA form, the CDR3 reads TGTGCCAGCAGCTTAGCGGACAGGGGAGGTGAAGCTTTCTTT.

V usage is TRBV6-1 and J usage is TRBJ1-1; a weak D match, TRBD1 (6 bases). The CDR3 is 18 amino acids. Trimming removed 4 bases at V and 4 bases at J, with 25 bases between. Germline-derived CDR1 and CDR2 are MNHNS and SASEGT. The CDR3 spells CASSGRRDTRWMVTEAFF. The CDR3 nucleotides are TGTGCCAGCAGTGGACGCCGGGACACCAGATGGATGGTCACTGAAGCTTTCTTT.

The V and J genes are TRBV6-1 and TRBJ2-1; 12 nucleotides agree with TRBD2. From germline, CDR1 is MNHNS and CDR2 SASEGT. V trimming: 2 bases; J trimming: 8 bases; junction bases outside the gene matches: 13. This CDR3 contains 18 residues. DNA of the CDR3: TGTGCCAGCAGTGAAAGTAGAACTAGCGGGGGGCGTCTGGATGAGCAGTTCTTC. Amino acids: CASSESRTSGGRLDEQFF.

The chain employs TRBV29-1 and TRBJ2-2; D might be TRBD1 (5 bases). V dropped 5 bases and J dropped 6 bases, with 13 bases sitting between them. The CDR3 extends over 13 amino acids. Germline values: CDR1 SQVTM, CDR2 ANQGSEA. CDR3: CSVLVRAAGELFF. Here the CDR3 DNA reads TGCAGCGTTTTAGTCAGGGCCGCCGGGGAGCTGTTTTTT.